This entry describes one T cell receptor (beta chain). The entry originates in a study of cytomegalovirus exposure and HLA in healthy donors. Each donor was healthy, and each was a bone marrow donor. Primers: 60 Vbeta forward and 13 Jbeta reverse. Sequencing used immunoSEQ multiplex PCR; TCRdb keeps in-frame clones, though not all of them. The sample consists of 150,000 or so clones, approximately 88% of them appearing once. This CDR3 spans 13 amino acids. Germline V gene data show CDR1 as SNHLY and CDR2 as FYNNEI. The V gene end was trimmed by 11 bases and the J gene end by 4 bases; junction bases not matched to a gene: 11.

The gene calls are TRBV2 and TRBJ2-7, with TRBD1 identical over 7 bases. Source material: PBMCs. This TCR derives from a boy younger than 10 in good health and CMV-seronegative. The DNA of the CDR3 is TGTGCCCTAGACAGGGAACCACCTTACGAGCAGTACTTC. As protein: CALDREPPYEQYF.